This T cell receptor beta chain was found in a study of early T cells in non-severe SARS-CoV-2 infection. In this sample, this clonotype turned up many times. Germline lookup yields CDR1 KGHDR and CDR2 SFDVKD. The CDR3 runs to 13 residues. The V end was cut by 1 base, the J end by 3 bases, with 3 bases between. TCRdb reanalysed the 5' RACE reads using MiXCR and keeps one entry per CDR3 protein. The sample contains tens of thousands of distinct CDR3 sequences, nearly 5.5% of which appear only once. The sequenced material came from whole blood. The TCR was taken from an adult who was a healthcare worker with PCR-confirmed SARS-CoV-2 infection or an uninfected control (not recorded which). The V and J genes are TRBV24-1 and TRBJ2-1; D is ambiguous. CDR3 DNA: TGTGCCACCAGTGATTTAAACTACAATGAGCAGTTCTTC. Its translation: CATSDLNYNEQFF.